This T cell receptor beta chain was sequenced for a study of cytomegalovirus exposure and HLA in healthy donors (dated by TCRdb to between 2016 and 2019). Study-level background: In an earlier analysis of 587 of the donors, 250 to 300 Gb of sequence data and 117 million unique TCR beta sequences from 150 million to 200 million T cells were reported. A later genetic analysis took genome-wide SNP genotypes for about three fifths of the roughly 670 donors and used that subset as a discovery cohort. Of the 350 to 400 genotyped donors, approximately 83% fell in the genetic ancestry cluster associated with self-reported Caucasian donors. Both class I and class II loci were covered by HLA typing, at four-digit resolution. About five DR-DQ haplotypes were treated as single units for association and clustering because of strong linkage in the cohort. All discovery cohort repertoires had been generated on a single sequencing platform. Typing coverage varied by locus: about 620-630 donors for A, B, C, DRB1 and DQB1; roughly 500 for DQA1; more than 600 for DPA1; 400 to 480 for DPB1. Besides the first cohort of roughly 660 subjects, a separate validation cohort made up of roughly 130 different subjects was used. A later analysis re-analyzed previously published TCR beta repertoires from 550 to 700 donors and added high-resolution HLA genotyping to study TCR occurrence patterns. The study aimed to test whether cataloging public T cell receptors could reveal signatures of past pathogen exposure. An early release covering roughly 600 HLA-typed donors comprised about 310 gigabases of sequencing data and roughly 86 million unique TCR sequences. Across some 400 genotyped donors of the cohort, an average of roughly 250,000 unique TCR beta nucleotide sequences per donor were sequenced, and 15% to 20% of those sequences were non-productive. Donor age, sex, ethnicity and CMV serostatus were compiled alongside the repertoire data. To decide whether each TCR beta V gene segment behaved as functional or pseudogenic, an earlier analysis of fewer than 750 of the donors relied on high-throughput TCR beta sequencing. The later analysis used no new phenotypic data to find candidate immune exposures, relying instead on TCR beta sequences and their occurrence across donors. The study combined high-throughput TCR immunosequencing, statistical association of individual TCRs with disease status, and machine learning to predict cytomegalovirus infection status. The study used immunosequencing to profile the T cell repertoires of approximately 690 subjects and linked those repertoires to cytomegalovirus serostatus.

Study-level results and caveats: Because counts were too low, seventeen rarely observed V segments, including chromosome 9 orphons, were left out of the earlier analysis of about 620 of the donors. Because HLA typing was unavailable for some donors at each locus, only the typed subset was used in association tests. Most TCR sequences were seen in very few donors, while some public TCRs were found in many individuals. The classifier was reported to diagnose cytomegalovirus status with high specificity and sensitivity in both the original cohort and the validation cohort. In a later genetic analysis, fewer N-insertions in productive TCRs were reported among donors in an Asian-associated ancestry cluster than the roughly 700-donor mean. Strong co-occurrence of HLA alleles, especially DR and DQ, made assigning TCR associations to individual alleles difficult. The study gave a list of under 200 TCR beta chains associated with cytomegalovirus. Correlated functional status among segregating V segments might be attributable to linkage disequilibrium, but an unknown experimental factor could not be ruled out. The presence/absence analyses assumed that sequencing depth was roughly uniform across donors, and that assumption may not be true. The cohort was sequenced for TCR beta chains only, and without alpha or paired-chain data the features that could be detected were limited. In a later genetic analysis, a missense DCLRE1C variant was associated with V-gene and J-gene trimming of TCR beta chains, and the association was replicated in an independent cohort. In an earlier analysis of some 640 of the donors, most TCR beta V segments were observed in productive rearrangements about 87% or about 30% of the time, broadly matching IMGT annotations. The only immune exposure information available for the cohort was CMV serostatus. A group of highly shared sequence variants was considered likely to be a technical artifact of the sequencing pipeline. In a later analysis, most CMV-associated TCR beta chains were found to appear HLA-restricted, with HLA associations seemingly driven largely by CMV exposure. Three of the identified cytomegalovirus-associated TCR beta chains were confirmed in vitro to be specific for cytomegalovirus antigens. In a later analysis, the rate of TCR association differed among HLA loci, with DRB1 alleles having the most associated TCRs and HLA-C alleles having the fewest. It was suggested by the authors that the approach could potentially be generalized to other disease states and immunological phenotypes. At a false discovery rate of 0.05, a later analysis linked approximately 18,000 TCR beta sequences to specific HLA alleles. A further reported finding was that TCR beta sequences accurately predicted the HLA-A and HLA-B alleles for most subjects in the first cohort. According to a later analysis, parvovirus B19, influenza, CMV and Epstein-Barr virus appeared linked to several top co-occurrence clusters. In a later analysis, HLA-associated TCR beta chains showed more clonal expansion and lower generation probabilities than non-associated chains that were equally common.

The cohort was made up of around 720 healthy bone marrow donors. At the time of sampling, all cohort members were nominally healthy, though unrecorded immune exposures were likely present. The donor tested CMV seronegative and was one of the 352 seronegative cohort members. Every donor gave a peripheral blood sample, and the peripheral blood mononuclear cells from that sample were used for TCR beta sequencing. The Qiagen DNeasy Blood Extraction Kit was used to extract genomic DNA from the blood cell samples. The protocol used for the library was the immunoSEQ multiplex PCR assay. The multiplex PCR relied on a mix of 60 forward primers for TCR Vbeta segments and 13 reverse primers for TCR Jbeta segments. The CDR3 region of rearranged TCR beta genes was amplified from genomic DNA by a multiplex PCR assay. The Illumina HiSeq System was used to sequence the amplified TCR beta libraries as 87-base-pair reads. The published analysis was carried out like this. A later analysis tallied approximately 87 million unique TCR beta chains across the 640 or so repertoires, and approximately 11 million of those chains were shared by two or more donors. A nearest-neighbor algorithm error-corrected the raw reads and collapsed the reads into unique sequences, merging closely related sequences to remove PCR and sequencing errors. V, D and J gene segments were assigned by aligning CDR3 sequences to IMGT reference sequences. For a sequence to be retained, a match of at least six nucleotides was required to both a V gene segment and a J gene segment. Rearrangements were called productive when the CDR3 lacked stop codons and stayed in frame with V and J; all others were non-productive. Following IMGT convention, CDR3 was defined as the stretch from the second conserved V-encoded cysteine to the conserved J-encoded phenylalanine. Sequences without an unambiguous match to a single V gene segment were excluded from the earlier analysis of several hundred of the donors. In an earlier analysis of around 590 of the donors, a V segment was called functional when productive rearrangements were above 56.7%, and segregating when the standard deviation between donors exceeded 5%. To diagnose cytomegalovirus status from the catalog of TCR beta chain sequences, a statistical classification framework was built. In a later analysis, TCR nucleotide sequences were compared against IMGT/GENE-DB human TR gene sequences so that V and J genes could be assigned. The TCRdist pipeline was used in a later analysis to assign CDR3 sequences and most-parsimonious VDJ recombination scenarios. In a later analysis, each TCR beta chain was defined by its CDR3 amino acid sequence together with its V-gene family, and reads without a unique V-gene family were excluded. A later analysis removed several hundred highly shared, low-generation-probability nucleotide sequences to deal with suspected cross-contamination and a sequencing artifact. In a later analysis, a clonal expansion index was calculated for each public chain from normalized within-repertoire ranks of inferred template counts. In a later analysis, generation probabilities were computed with a VDJ recombination model fitted to out-of-frame rearrangements, and the resulting probabilities were checked against IGoR. In a later analysis, hypergeometric tests were used to score TCR-TCR, TCR-HLA and TCR-CMV co-occurrence, with a repertoire-size bias correction applied to TCR pairs. A later analysis estimated false discovery rates by permuting HLA or CMV assignments 20 times. In a later analysis, co-occurring TCRs were grouped using DBSCAN, with TCRdist sequence similarity added in when clustering inside HLA-allele-positive subsets. Co-occurrence clustering excluded repertoires with fewer than 30,000 or more than 120,000 public chains, plus five with anomalous nucleotide sharing. TCRdb carries this immuneACCESS record with in-frame sequences only. Its versions omit some clonotypes, under half of them owing to an unresolved V gene in the studies checked, with the rest unexplained. That table gives V, J and clone size, and the DNA gave D and trimming. In this sample the table shows about 100,000 clones, over 70% of which occur a single time. Jointly, the top ten make up approximately 2.2% of the sample.

On this clone: Its antigen specificity is not known. Qualities for individual bases were not recorded, and no much larger clone is one base off.

This sequence originates from a man aged 25 to 40 in good health and CMV-seronegative. Material: PBMCs.

The CDR3 region: CASSYSGRGHAGELFF. The DNA sequence reads TGTGCCAGCAGTTACTCGGGCAGGGGGCACGCCGGGGAGCTGTTTTTT. The V and J segments used are TRBV6-5 and TRBJ2-2; the junction holds 8 bases that match TRBD1. The V end gives up 0 bases and the J end 6 bases, leaving 6 bases in the junction not matched to a gene. The germline V gene encodes CDR1 MNHEY and CDR2 SVGAGI. The CDR3 covers 16 residues, taking in both the cysteine and the phenylalanine. Only the CDR3 DNA stays, 48 bases, in frame from base 1.